A single sample gave rise to the 10 T cell receptor beta chains below, sequenced in a study of blood T cell repertoires in COVID-19. The data were produced by immunoSEQ multiplex PCR, yet TCRdb's version contains in-frame clones alone and is incomplete. This sample has a few hundred thousand clones, with around 90% found just once. Material for sequencing was peripheral blood. Receptors were obtained from a woman in her 70s with COVID-19, enrolled during active disease.

The chain employs TRBV7-3 and TRBJ1-2; 7 nucleotides align to TRBD1. From germline, CDR1 is SGHTA and CDR2 FQGTGA. The CDR3 loop spans 14 amino acids. The V segment lost 3 bases and the J segment 3 bases; nucleotides outside the gene matches: 4. In nucleotides, the CDR3 is TGTGCCAGCAGCTTCGGAGGGGGCGACTATGGCTACACCTTC. It encodes CASSFGGGDYGYTF.

The V call is TRBV6-5, the J call TRBJ1-2; possibly TRBD1 for D (5 bases). Trimming shortened V by 6 bases and J by 3 bases, and 14 bases separated the two germline ends. CDR1 MNHEY and CDR2 SVGAGI come from the germline V gene. The CDR3 spans 14 residues. CDR3: CASRTRTSDYGYTF. In nucleotides, the CDR3 is TGTGCCAGCAGGACGCGGACAAGCGACTATGGCTACACCTTC.

The V and J genes are TRBV7-2 and TRBJ1-5; 9 positions agree with TRBD1. The germline CDR1 and CDR2 sequences are SGHTA and FQGNSA. The trim removed 5 bases at V and 2 bases at J, leaving 7 bases unmatched. CDR3 length: 16 residues. The CDR3 DNA follows: TGTGCCAGCAGCCCTCCTCGGACAGGGGGCAATCAGCCCCAGCATTTT. Protein product: CASSPPRTGGNQPQHF.

V usage is TRBV7-3 and J usage is TRBJ2-3, with 8 bases that match TRBD1. The CDR3 totals 15 residues. CDR1 is SGHTA, CDR2 FQGTGA, per germline. V gave up 5 bases and J gave up 6 bases; unmatched junction bases: 10. In DNA, the CDR3 is TGTGCCAGCAGCCCAAGTTGGACAGGGAGGGATACGCAGTATTTT. Translating gives CASSPSWTGRDTQYF.

The chain links TRBV3-1 (or the pseudogene TRBV3-2) to TRBJ1-3; no firm D call. Germline V gives CDR1 LGHDT, CDR2 YNNKEL (reference sequence). Trimming left V 2 bases short and J 2 bases short, with 25 bases between. The CDR3 is 20 residues long. The CDR3, as DNA: TGTGCCAGCAGCCAAAAAAGCCAACGCCCCCGTGCGGCGGCTGGAAACACCATATATTTT. Its protein is CASSQKSQRPRAAAGNTIYF.

CDR3 DNA sequence: TGTGCCAGCAGCCAAGGGACAGGATTTTTGTCCTACAATGAGCAGTTCTTC. Its translation: CASSQGTGFLSYNEQFF. The rearrangement links TRBV3-1 (or the pseudogene TRBV3-2) to TRBJ2-1; TRBD1 matches at 7 bases. The length of the CDR3 is 17 residues. Unmatched junction bases numbered 7, after V lost 1 base and J lost 1 base. Germline loops: CDR1 LGHDT, CDR2 YNNKEL (reference sequence).

The chain has TRBV3-1 (or the pseudogene TRBV3-2) and TRBJ2-7; 7 bases agree with TRBD2. Trimming cost V 4 bases and J 6 bases; bases outside gene matches: 12. Germline V gives CDR1 LGHDT, CDR2 YNNKEL (reference sequence). CDR3 length equals 15 residues. This CDR3 is CASSRSRDGEGEQYF. The CDR3 nucleotides read TGTGCCAGCAGCCGATCCAGGGATGGGGAGGGCGAGCAGTACTTC.

This chain uses TRBV14 with TRBJ1-1; 8 nucleotides match TRBD1. J lost 1 base, V lost 4 bases, and 11 bases had no gene match. Germline V CDR1 and CDR2: SGHDN, FVKESK. This CDR3 has 17 amino acids. CDR3 sequence: CASSLVLQGAPNTEAFF. DNA for the CDR3: TGTGCCAGCAGCCTAGTCCTCCAGGGGGCACCGAACACTGAAGCTTTCTTT. Full variable domain (remainder filled in from reference TRBV14 and TRBJ1-1): EAGVTQFPSHSVIEKGQTVTLRCDPISGHDNLYWYRRVMGKEIKFLLHFVKESKQDESGMPNNRFLAERTGGTYSTLKVQPAELEDSGVYFCASSLVLQGAPNTEAFFGQGTRLTVV.

Here the CDR3 reads CATTSRKTSYEQYF. The DNA of the CDR3 is TGTGCCACTACTAGCAGGAAAACATCCTACGAGCAGTACTTC. The V gene is TRBV6-5, the J gene TRBJ2-7, with D perhaps matching TRBD2 (6 bases). V was shortened by 10 bases and J by 1 base, with 17 bases between the two germline ends. CDR3 size: 14 residues. CDR1 and CDR2 from the germline V gene are MNHEY and SVGAGI.

This chain uses TRBV10-3 with TRBJ2-2, with 7 bases matching TRBD2. Germline CDR1 ENHRY, CDR2 SYGVKD. V gave up 10 bases and J gave up 0 bases; unmatched junction bases: 5. CDR3 length equals 14 residues. CDR3 in amino acids: CANQRDPNTGELFF. DNA for the CDR3: TGTGCCAATCAGCGGGACCCGAACACCGGGGAGCTGTTTTTT.